The entry below describes one T cell receptor (beta chain). The CDR3 extends over 15 amino acids. Trimming pared 3 bases from V and 0 bases from J, leaving 11 bases between. Per germline, CDR1 SGHTA and CDR2 FQGNSA. Sequenced by immunoSEQ multiplex PCR; TCRdb stores in-frame clones only, minus some. The sample has about 38,000 clones, around 82% seen once. As to time point: baseline, week 1 (first vaccination visit). Treatment indicated: pre-vaccination baseline after standard-of-care therapy. This entry comes from a study of a mutant IDH1 vaccine in newly diagnosed glioma. The J gene is TRBJ1-1, the V gene TRBV7-2, with D maybe TRBD1 (5 bases). Sequencing was performed on PBMCs, taken from a glioma patient treated with radiotherapy, temozolomide or both. This TCR derives from a man aged 40-50 years with glioma. Some clones in this sample may be carry-over from other donors' samples. The CDR3 region is CASSFRARVNTEAFF. The CDR3 DNA reads as TGTGCCAGCAGCTTCAGGGCGAGGGTGAACACTGAAGCTTTCTTT.